Shown below are 10 T cell receptor beta chains from a single sample sequenced in a study of T cells after yellow fever vaccination. TCRdb re-analysed the 5' RACE reads in MiXCR, keeping a single row per CDR3 protein. The sample holds 450,000 to 550,000 distinct CDR3 sequences, roughly a fifth seen once. Sequenced material: PBMCs, taken 15 days after the yellow fever booster vaccination. The receptors here all came from a man aged 25 to 40 who received the YFV17D yellow fever vaccine.

This clonotype showed up just a few times. The chain is built from TRBV7-3 and TRBJ2-7; no firm D call. The CDR3 has 11 residues. CDR1 and CDR2 from the germline V gene are SGHTA and FQGTGA. Trimming left V 5 bases short and J 5 bases short, with 7 bases between. The CDR3 DNA is TGTGCCAGCAGCGCCGGAAACGAGCAGTACTTC. Protein sequence: CASSAGNEQYF. Using reference TRBV7-3 and TRBJ2-7 for the parts outside the CDR3, the full variable domain is GAGVSQTPSNKVTEKGKYVELRCDPISGHTALYWYRQSLGQGPEFLIYFQGTGAADDSGLPNDRFFAVRPEGSVSTLKIQRTERGDSAVYLCASSAGNEQYFGPGTRLTVT.

The V gene is TRBV5-1, the J gene TRBJ2-3; no clear D gene. The CDR3 is 13 residues long. V was trimmed by 0 bases and J by 4 bases, leaving 6 bases between them. Germline CDR1 and CDR2: SGHRS and YFSETQ. For the CDR3, the DNA is TGCGCCAGCAGCTTGGCCCAGCCAGATACGCAGTATTTT. The encoded protein is CASSLAQPDTQYF.

CDR3 amino acids: CAWIGIQGAYGYTF. In nucleotides, the CDR3 is TGTGCCTGGATTGGAATTCAGGGGGCCTATGGCTACACCTTC. This sequence joins TRBV30 and TRBJ1-2; 8 positions match TRBD1. The germline V gene has CDR1 GTSNPN and CDR2 SVGIG (reference sequence). The CDR3 runs 14 residues. J gave up 4 bases and V 4 bases, and 8 bases lay outside the gene matches.

The chain is built from TRBV29-1 and TRBJ1-2; unclear D gene. Trimming took 6 bases from V and 6 from J, leaving 11 bases between them. Germline-derived CDR1 and CDR2 are SQVTM and ANQGSEA. This CDR3 region has 11 residues. This CDR3 reads CSVAGVDGYTF. CDR3 in DNA: TGCAGCGTCGCCGGGGTTGATGGCTACACCTTC. Combining the CDR3 with reference TRBV29-1 and TRBJ1-2 gives the whole variable domain SAVISQKPSRDICQRGTSLTIQCQVDSQVTMMFWYRQQPGQSLTLIATANQGSEATYESGFVIDKFPISRPNLTFSTLTVSNMSPEDSSIYLCSVAGVDGYTFGSGTRLTVV.

The table lists this clonotype with a few counts. This rearrangement joins TRBV7-2 to TRBJ2-1; TRBD2 is a possible D gene (6 bases). The CDR3 consists of 15 residues. The V gene's germline CDR1 is SGHTA and CDR2 FQGNSA. The V end was cut by 6 bases, the J end by 0 bases, with 12 bases between. The chain's CDR3 is CASRWDLSSYNEQFF. Here the CDR3 DNA reads TGTGCCAGCAGGTGGGACTTAAGCTCCTACAATGAGCAGTTCTTC. Using reference TRBV7-2 and TRBJ2-1 for the parts outside the CDR3, the full variable domain is GAGVSQSPSNKVTEKGKDVELRCDPISGHTALYWYRQSLGQGLEFLIYFQGNSAPDKSGLPSDRFSAERTGGSVSTLTIQRTQQEDSAVYLCASRWDLSSYNEQFFGPGTRLTVL.

In its sample, this clonotype was seen a few times. V is TRBV7-2 and J is TRBJ1-5, with D tentatively TRBD1 (6 bases). This CDR3 has 16 residues. CDR1 SGHTA and CDR2 FQGNSA come from the germline V gene. Trimming took 0 bases from V and 2 from J, leaving 11 bases between them. The CDR3 is CASSLATGWRNQPQHF. DNA for the CDR3: TGTGCCAGCAGCTTAGCAACAGGGTGGCGCAATCAGCCCCAGCATTTT.

This clonotype was detected a few times. The chain carries TRBV6-1 and TRBJ2-7; weak D call: TRBD1 (6 bases). The CDR3 totals 14 residues. Germline CDR1 is MNHNS and CDR2 is SASEGT. V was pared by 7 bases and J by 3 bases, with 16 bases between. The CDR3 coding sequence is TGTGCCAGCACCAACTTCGGACAGCGCTACGAGCAGTACTTC. Translation gives CASTNFGQRYEQYF.

V usage is TRBV20-1 and J usage is TRBJ2-2, with unresolved D. The CDR3 loop spans 14 amino acids. V lost 2 bases and J lost 0, with 7 bases in between. Germline V gene sequence: CDR1 DFQATT, CDR2 SNEGSKA (reference sequence). The CDR3 protein is CSARYRPNTGELFF. DNA of the CDR3: TGCAGTGCTAGATATCGCCCGAACACCGGGGAGCTGTTTTTT.

The chain uses TRBV7-2 and TRBJ2-5, with no clear D. Germline V lookup: CDR1 SGHTA, CDR2 FQGNSA. This CDR3 is built from 16 residues. Trimming cost V 1 base and J 7 bases, with 19 bases left between them. CDR3 coding DNA: TGTGCCAGCAGCTTAGACGGCACCCCGAGGCTGGGGACCCAGTACTTC. Amino acid sequence: CASSLDGTPRLGTQYF.

The rearrangement joins TRBV3-1 to TRBJ2-4; TRBD2 is a possible D gene (6 bases). Germline V gene data show CDR1 as LGHDT and CDR2 as YNNKEL (reference sequence). Trimming removed 4 bases from V and 7 bases from J, with 14 bases in between. The CDR3 totals 14 residues. CDR3 loop: CASSLEAGRNIQYF. The CDR3, as DNA: TGTGCCAGCAGCCTCGAAGCGGGCCGGAACATTCAGTACTTC.